Sequencing of this T cell receptor (beta chain) was carried out in a study of T cells in tuberculosis. The CDR3 has 14 amino acids. In germline, CDR1 is SEHNR, CDR2 FQNEAQ (reference sequence). Trimming removed 1 base from V and 1 base from J, with 6 bases in between. Thawed, overnight-rested PBMC were stained with GMM-loaded CD1B tetramer, viability dye and anti-CD3, then sorted. The lipid loaded on the CD1B tetramers was C32 glucose monomycolate from Rhodococcus equi. Before cryopreservation, the sorted PBMC lost their CD14-expressing monocytes. Sequencing of TCR-alpha and TCR-beta chains was unpaired. Method: immunoSEQ multiplex PCR; TCRdb's copy keeps in-frame clones and lacks some. The sample lists tens of thousands of clones, roughly 91% occurring once.

The sequencing sample was made of CD1b-GMM tetramer-negative cells sorted from PBMCs. The chain employs TRBV7-9 and TRBJ2-3, with no clear D. This sequence was found in an adult woman with latent tuberculosis. The CDR3, as DNA: TGTGCCAGCAGCTTAGTTGTCGGCACAGATACGCAGTATTTT. It translates to CASSLVVGTDTQYF.